This TCR beta chain was retrieved from a study of CXCR3-negative and CXCR3-positive naive CD8 T cells. In regard to this clonotype: Antigen: not known.

UMI labels and 5' RACE were used to prepare the TRB cDNA libraries. TCRdb reprocessed the 5' RACE reads and keeps a single row for each CDR3 protein, giving no DNA. The specimen's table records 150,000 or so distinct CDR3 sequences. Findings and limits, study-wide: Similar TRBV-TRBJ usage was seen in naive cells (both CXCR3-negative and CXCR3-positive), but memory cells differed. CXCR3-expressing naive cells carried TRB CDR3s more hydrophobic than those of CXCR3-negative naive cells.

The clonotype comes from a human donor in good health. Some clones in this sample may be carry-over from other donors' samples. The specimen was naive CXCR3+ CD8+ T cells from blood. Subset denoted: CD45RO-CCR7+CD27+CD95- naive CD8+ T cells expressing CXCR3 (TNR3+).

CDR3 region: CASSSGQGNNSPLHF. V gene TRBV7-9 combines with J gene TRBJ1-6; there is no DNA to check the TCRdb D call of TRBD1. The CDR3 is 15 residues long. Germline V gene lookup returns CDR1 SEHNR and CDR2 FQNEAQ (reference sequence).